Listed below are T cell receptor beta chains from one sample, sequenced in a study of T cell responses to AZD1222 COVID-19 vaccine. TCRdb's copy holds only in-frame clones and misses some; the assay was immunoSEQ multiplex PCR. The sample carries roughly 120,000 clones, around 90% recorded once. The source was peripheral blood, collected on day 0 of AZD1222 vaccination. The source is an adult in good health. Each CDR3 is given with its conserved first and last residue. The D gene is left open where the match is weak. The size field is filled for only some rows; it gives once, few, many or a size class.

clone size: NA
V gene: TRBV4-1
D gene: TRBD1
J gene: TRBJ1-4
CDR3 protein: CASSQAGTDSEKLFF
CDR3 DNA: TGCGCCAGCAGCCAAGCCGGGACAGATAGTGAAAAACTGTTTTTT

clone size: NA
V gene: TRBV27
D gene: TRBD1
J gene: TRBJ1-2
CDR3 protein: CANLTGSNYGYTF
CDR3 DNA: TGTGCCAACCTGACAGGGTCCAACTATGGCTACACCTTC

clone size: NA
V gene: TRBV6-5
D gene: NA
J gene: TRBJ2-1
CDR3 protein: CATWGVGRNEQFF
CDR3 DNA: TGTGCCACGTGGGGGGTAGGGCGGAATGAGCAGTTCTTC

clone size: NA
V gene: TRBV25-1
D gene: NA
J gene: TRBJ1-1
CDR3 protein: CASSRSTGWTEAFF
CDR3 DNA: TGTGCCAGCAGTCGGAGTACAGGGTGGACTGAAGCTTTCTTT

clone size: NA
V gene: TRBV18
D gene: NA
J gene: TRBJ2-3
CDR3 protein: CASSPPLEDTQYF
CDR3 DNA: TGTGCCAGCTCACCACCTCTAGAAGATACGCAGTATTTT

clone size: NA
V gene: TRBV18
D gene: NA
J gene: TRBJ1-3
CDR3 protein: CASSPQGPTSGNTIYF
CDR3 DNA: TGTGCCAGCTCACCACAGGGGCCCACTTCTGGAAACACCATATATTTT

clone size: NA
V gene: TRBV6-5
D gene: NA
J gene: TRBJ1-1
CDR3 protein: CASSYGLGRAFF
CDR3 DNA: TGTGCCAGCAGTTACGGGTTGGGGAGAGCTTTCTTT

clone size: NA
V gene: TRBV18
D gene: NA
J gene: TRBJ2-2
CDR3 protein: CASSPLGQSNTGELFF
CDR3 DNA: TGTGCCAGCTCACCACTCGGACAGTCGAACACCGGGGAGCTGTTTTTT

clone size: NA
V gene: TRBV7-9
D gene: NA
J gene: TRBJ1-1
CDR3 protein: CASSAQGATEAFF
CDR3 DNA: TGTGCCAGCAGCGCCCAAGGGGCCACTGAAGCTTTCTTT

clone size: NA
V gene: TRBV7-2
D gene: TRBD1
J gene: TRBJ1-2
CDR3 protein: CASSLIGQGAGYTF
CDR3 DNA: TGTGCCAGCAGCTTAATAGGACAGGGTGCTGGCTACACCTTC

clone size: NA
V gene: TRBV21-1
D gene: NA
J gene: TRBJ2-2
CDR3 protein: CASSSIRDRGPGELFF
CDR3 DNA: TGTGCCAGCAGCTCAATCCGGGACAGGGGTCCTGGGGAGCTGTTTTTT

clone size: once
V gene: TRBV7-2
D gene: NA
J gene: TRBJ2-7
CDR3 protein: CASSLSLQGGGSYEQYF
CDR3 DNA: TGTGCCAGCAGCTTATCCCTACAGGGCGGGGGCTCCTACGAGCAGTACTTC

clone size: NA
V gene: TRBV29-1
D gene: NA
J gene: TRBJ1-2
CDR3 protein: CSVTGTAYGYTF
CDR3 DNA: TGCAGCGTCACCGGGACGGCCTATGGCTACACCTTC

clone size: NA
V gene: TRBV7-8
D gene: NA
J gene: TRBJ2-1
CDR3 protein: CASSRTQASYNEQFF
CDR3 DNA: TGTGCCAGCAGCCGAACCCAAGCCTCCTACAATGAGCAGTTCTTC

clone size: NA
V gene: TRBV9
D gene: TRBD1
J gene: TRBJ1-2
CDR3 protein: CASSVTGENYGYTF
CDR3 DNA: TGTGCCAGCAGCGTAACAGGGGAAAACTATGGCTACACCTTC

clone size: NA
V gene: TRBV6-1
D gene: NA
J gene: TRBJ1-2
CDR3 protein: CASSEALRWDQDYGYTF
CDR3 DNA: TGTGCCAGCAGTGAAGCGCTTCGATGGGATCAGGACTATGGCTACACCTTC

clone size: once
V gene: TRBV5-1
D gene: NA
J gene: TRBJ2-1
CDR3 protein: CASSLAPGVDEQFF
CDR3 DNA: TGCGCCAGCAGCTTGGCGCCGGGGGTGGATGAGCAGTTCTTC

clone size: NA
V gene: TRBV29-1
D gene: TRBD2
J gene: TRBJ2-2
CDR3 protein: CSVGLAGGTGELFF
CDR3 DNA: TGCAGCGTTGGTCTAGCGGGAGGGACCGGGGAGCTGTTTTTT

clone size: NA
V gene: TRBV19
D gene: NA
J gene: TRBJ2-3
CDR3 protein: CASKGGNTDTQYF
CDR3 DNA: TGTGCCAGTAAAGGGGGGAACACAGATACGCAGTATTTT

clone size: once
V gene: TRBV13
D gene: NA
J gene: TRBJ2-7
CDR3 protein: CASSFSGGLGYEQYF
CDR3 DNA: TGTGCCAGCAGCTTTAGTGGGGGGCTAGGATACGAGCAGTACTTC

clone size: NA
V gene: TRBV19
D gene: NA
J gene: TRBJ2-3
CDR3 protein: CASSRPGVPTDTQYF
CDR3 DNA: TGTGCCAGTAGTAGGCCAGGGGTCCCTACAGATACGCAGTATTTT

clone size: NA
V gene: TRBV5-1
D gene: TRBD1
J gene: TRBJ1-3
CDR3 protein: CASSLVTGDGNTIYF
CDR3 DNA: TGCGCCAGCAGCTTGGTCACAGGGGATGGAAACACCATATATTTT

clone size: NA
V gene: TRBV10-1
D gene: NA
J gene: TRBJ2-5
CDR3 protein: CASSVNRDRETQYF
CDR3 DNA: TGCGCCAGCAGTGTAAACCGGGACCGGGAGACCCAGTACTTC

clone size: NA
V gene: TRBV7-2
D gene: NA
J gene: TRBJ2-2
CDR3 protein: CASSLEGGTGELFF
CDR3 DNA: TGTGCCAGCAGCTTAGAGGGGGGCACCGGGGAGCTGTTTTTT

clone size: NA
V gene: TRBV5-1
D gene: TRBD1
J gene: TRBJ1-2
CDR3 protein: CASSLALGQGIGYTF
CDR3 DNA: TGCGCCAGCAGCTTGGCCCTAGGACAGGGGATTGGCTACACCTTC

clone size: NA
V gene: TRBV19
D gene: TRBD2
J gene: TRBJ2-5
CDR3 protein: CASSVEAGVETQYF
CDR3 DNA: TGTGCCAGTAGTGTGGAGGCGGGAGTAGAGACCCAGTACTTC

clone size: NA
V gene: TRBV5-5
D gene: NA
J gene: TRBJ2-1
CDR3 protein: CASSFWGTYNEQFF
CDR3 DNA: TGTGCCAGCAGCTTTTGGGGGACGTACAATGAGCAGTTCTTC

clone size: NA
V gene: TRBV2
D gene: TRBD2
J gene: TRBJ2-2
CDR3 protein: CASTFGTSAGELFF
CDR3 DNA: TGTGCCAGCACGTTCGGGACTAGCGCCGGGGAGCTGTTTTTT

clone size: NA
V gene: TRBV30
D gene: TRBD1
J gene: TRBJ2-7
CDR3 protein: CAWSADRTGRPYEQYF
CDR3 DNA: TGTGCCTGGAGTGCCGACAGGACAGGGCGTCCCTACGAGCAGTACTTC

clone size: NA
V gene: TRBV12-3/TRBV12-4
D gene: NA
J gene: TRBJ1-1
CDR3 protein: CASSLQGSGEAFF
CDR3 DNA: TGTGCCAGCAGCCTACAGGGTAGTGGTGAAGCTTTCTTT

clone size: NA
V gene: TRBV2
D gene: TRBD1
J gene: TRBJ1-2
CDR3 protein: CASSRDSQATNYGYTF
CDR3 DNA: TGTGCCAGCAGTCGGGACAGCCAGGCCACTAACTATGGCTACACCTTC

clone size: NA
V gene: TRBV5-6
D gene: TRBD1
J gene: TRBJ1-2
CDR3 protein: CASSLTGQTYYGYTF
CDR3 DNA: TGTGCCAGCAGTTTGACGGGACAGACCTACTATGGCTACACCTTC

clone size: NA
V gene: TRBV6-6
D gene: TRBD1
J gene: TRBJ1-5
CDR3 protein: CASSQGDSNQPQHF
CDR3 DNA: TGTGCCAGCAGCCAGGGGGATAGCAATCAGCCCCAGCATTTT

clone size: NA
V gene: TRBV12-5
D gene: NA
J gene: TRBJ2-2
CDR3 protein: CASGLRGADTGELFF
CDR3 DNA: TGTGCTAGTGGTTTGCGCGGGGCAGACACCGGGGAGCTGTTTTTT

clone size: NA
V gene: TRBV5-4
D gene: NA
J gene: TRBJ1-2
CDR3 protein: CASSLGRGAVANYGYTF
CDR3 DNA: TGTGCCAGCAGCTTGGGACGGGGGGCGGTTGCTAACTATGGCTACACCTTC

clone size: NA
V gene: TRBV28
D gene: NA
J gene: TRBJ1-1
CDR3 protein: CASRRDEGMAEAFF
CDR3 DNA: TGTGCCAGCCGGAGGGATGAGGGGATGGCTGAAGCTTTCTTT

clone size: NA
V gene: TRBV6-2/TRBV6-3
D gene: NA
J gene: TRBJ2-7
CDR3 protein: CASSPTGTAYEQYF
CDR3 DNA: TGTGCCAGCAGTCCAACCGGGACGGCCTACGAGCAGTACTTC

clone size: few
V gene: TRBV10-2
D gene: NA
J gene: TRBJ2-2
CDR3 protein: CASSERGRRGTGELFF
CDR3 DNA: TGCGCCAGCAGTGAACGGGGGCGACGGGGAACCGGGGAGCTGTTTTTT